One and the same sample provided the 29 T cell receptor beta chains below, sequenced in a study of neurological immune-mediated disorders. In TCRdb, the 5' RACE reads were re-called with MiXCR into one record per CDR3 protein. There are 75,000 to 80,000 distinct CDR3 sequences in the sample; 4.5% to 6.5% occur only once, and roughly 2.4% lies in the top ten. Sequenced input: PBMCs. These TCRs come from a woman in her twenties or thirties with multiple sclerosis.

This clonotype appeared many times. V and J are TRBV3-1 and TRBJ2-7; 11 bases are shared with TRBD2. The CDR3 consists of 14 residues. Germline V gene lookup returns CDR1 LGHDT and CDR2 YNNKEL (reference sequence). After removal of 10 bases from V and 2 bases from J, the junction contained 7 bases not matched to a gene. CDR3 DNA sequence: TGTGCCACCCAGACTAGCGGGACCGCCTACGAGCAGTACTTC. Translated, it gives CATQTSGTAYEQYF.

This clonotype was picked up many times. The rearrangement joins TRBV20-1 to TRBJ2-2; D is unclear. This CDR3 region has 14 residues. Germline V gene data show CDR1 as DFQATT and CDR2 as SNEGSKA (reference sequence). Trimming removed 3 bases from V and 0 bases from J, with 8 bases in between. The CDR3, as DNA: TGCAGTGCTAGTCCCGCAGCGAACACCGGGGAGCTGTTTTTT. This sequence encodes CSASPAANTGELFF.

The J gene is TRBJ2-3, the V gene TRBV20-1; D call uncertain. Germline lookup yields CDR1 DFQATT and CDR2 SNEGSKA (reference sequence). There are 15 residues in the CDR3. V dropped 5 bases and J dropped 0 bases, with 15 bases sitting between them. CDR3 coding DNA: TGCAGTGCTCCAATTCTGTGGGGAAGCACAGATACGCAGTATTTT. As protein: CSAPILWGSTDTQYF.

V is TRBV7-9 and J is TRBJ2-7, with 7 positions matching TRBD1. V lost 1 base, J lost 0 bases, and 6 bases stayed unmatched. CDR1 SEHNR and CDR2 FQNEAQ come from the germline V gene (reference sequence). This CDR3 region has 16 residues. Written as DNA, the CDR3 is TGTGCCAGCAGCTTAGGAGGGACAGACACCTCCTACGAGCAGTACTTC. As protein: CASSLGGTDTSYEQYF.

The table lists this clonotype with many counts. J is TRBJ2-3 and V is TRBV11-2; 10 bases are shared with TRBD2. V gave up 3 bases and J gave up 3 bases; unmatched junction bases: 3. Germline CDR1 reads SGHAT; CDR2 reads FQNNGV. This CDR3 contains 15 residues. CDR3 bases: TGTGCCAGCAGCTTTCGGGGACTAGCGACAGATACGCAGTATTTT. Translation: CASSFRGLATDTQYF.

This chain connects TRBV7-9 to TRBJ1-1; TRBD1 aligns across 8 bases. This CDR3 comprises 15 residues. Trimming took 5 bases from V and 2 from J; bases not matched to a gene: 7. Germline V gene lookup returns CDR1 SEHNR and CDR2 FQNEAQ (reference sequence). The CDR3 DNA is TGTGCCAGCAGCGTCAGGGGGCAAGGAAACACTGAAGCTTTCTTT. Its translation is CASSVRGQGNTEAFF.

Notes on this clonotype: A much larger clone lies one base from this, so it may be a read error. The CDR3 here is CVSSLGLAGYETQYF. CDR3 bases: TGTGTCAGCTCACTTGGACTAGCGGGATATGAGACCCAGTACTTC. This chain uses TRBV18 with TRBJ2-5; 12 nucleotides agree with TRBD2. Germline CDR1 and CDR2: KGHSH and LQKENI. This CDR3 is built from 15 residues.

This clonotype was observed at least ten times. This rearrangement joins TRBV12-3 or TRBV12-4 to TRBJ1-1, with a tentative D call TRBD1 (6 bases). Between the trimmed V and J ends, which lost 5 bases and 1 base, there was a span of 14 bases. CDR3 length: 15 amino acids. The CDR3 loop is CASSPAGTPNTEAFF. As DNA, the CDR3 is TGTGCCAGCAGTCCGGCCGGGACACCGAACACTGAAGCTTTCTTT.

There are many counts of this clonotype. The rearrangement uses TRBV27 and TRBJ2-7; TRBD1 might be the D (5 bases). Germline V gives CDR1 MNHEY, CDR2 SMNVEV (reference sequence). The CDR3 has 10 residues. The V gene lost 6 bases and the J gene lost 5 bases, with 5 bases spanning the gap. In DNA form, the CDR3 reads TGTGCCAGCAGGACAGACGAGCAGTACGTC. Translation: CASRTDEQYV.

The sample holds many counts of this clonotype. The rearrangement links TRBV20-1 to TRBJ2-7, with 11 positions matching TRBD2. Germline assignment: CDR1 DFQATT and CDR2 SNEGSKA (reference sequence). This CDR3 comprises 16 residues. V trimming: 5 bases; J trimming: 4 bases; junction bases outside the gene matches: 13. The CDR3, as DNA: TGCAGTGCTCCCCCGCCCTTAGCGGGAGGGGTTTACGAGCAGTACTTC. It is translated as CSAPPPLAGGVYEQYF.

This clonotype was observed at least ten times. This chain connects TRBV20-1 to TRBJ2-3, with no clear D. The germline gives CDR1 DFQATT, CDR2 SNEGSKA (reference sequence). CDR3 size: 13 residues. The V end was cut by 2 bases, the J end by 0 bases, with 6 bases between. CDR3 residues: CSARLLSTDTQYF. CDR3 bases: TGCAGTGCTAGACTCCTTAGCACAGATACGCAGTATTTT.

As regards this clonotype: This could be a read error, since a much larger clone is one nucleotide away. The CDR3 does not close with the conserved phenylalanine or tryptophan, likely indicating a read error. V gene TRBV5-1 combines with J gene TRBJ2-4, with a possible D match to TRBD2 (7 bases). The CDR3 has 15 amino acids. With 1 base removed from V and 6 bases from J, the gap between germline ends came to 14 bases. Germline CDR1 SGHRS, CDR2 YFSETQ. In DNA, the CDR3 is TGCGCCAGCAGCTTGTGGGGGGGCGCGGGAAACATTCAGTACTGC. It encodes CASSLWGGAGNIQYC.

Only a few counts were recorded for this clonotype. The V call is TRBV28, the J call TRBJ2-1; D may be TRBD2 (6 bases). The V end lost 2 bases, the J end lost 4 bases, and 12 bases lay between the germline ends. Germline CDR1 MDHEN, CDR2 SYDVKM. The CDR3 is 15 residues long. CDR3 sequence reads: CASSLGGRPYNEQFF. In DNA form, the CDR3 reads TGTGCCAGCAGTTTAGGAGGGAGACCTTACAATGAGCAGTTCTTC.

The J gene is TRBJ2-2, the V gene TRBV7-8, with 7 bases identical to TRBD1. The CDR3 extends over 13 amino acids. V was clipped by 11 bases and J by 6 bases; unmatched bases: 9. Germline lookup yields CDR1 SGHVS and CDR2 FQNEAQ. The CDR3 protein is CADKQRGPGELFF. The CDR3 nucleotides read TGTGCCGACAAACAGAGGGGGCCCGGGGAGCTGTTTTTT.

The gene calls are TRBV28 and TRBJ2-7; D remains ambiguous. CDR3 length: 14 amino acids. V was trimmed by 5 bases and J by 4 bases, leaving 15 bases between them. Germline V CDR1 and CDR2: MDHEN, SYDVKM. In DNA, the CDR3 is TGTGCCAGCAGTCCCCTCGGAATGGGGTACGAGCAGTACTTC. Protein: CASSPLGMGYEQYF.

In this sample, this clonotype turned up many times. In nucleotides, the CDR3 is TGTGCCAGCAGTTTAGCGCGAGTAGCGGGAGCCGACAATGAGCAGTTCTTC. This gives the protein CASSLARVAGADNEQFF. This chain uses TRBV12-3 or TRBV12-4 with TRBJ2-1; TRBD2 matches 9 bases. The V and J ends lost 0 bases and 5 bases, in that order; junction bases with no gene match: 8. The CDR3 extends over 17 amino acids.

This clonotype occurred many times. The CDR3 DNA follows: TGCGCCAGCAGGGGTTCAAGCGGGGGCACCGGGGAGCTGTTTTTT. Translating it yields CASRGSSGGTGELFF. V is TRBV5-1 and J is TRBJ2-2; 8 bases agree with TRBD2. V shed 5 bases, J shed 4 bases, and the junction held 7 bases outside the gene matches. CDR1 is SGHRS, CDR2 YFSETQ, per germline. This CDR3 region has 15 residues.

The chain recombines TRBV7-2 with TRBJ2-1, with 8 nucleotides matching TRBD1. Trimming at V came to 5 bases and at J to 4 bases, leaving 4 bases not matched to a gene. The CDR3 is 14 residues long. CDR1 SGHTA and CDR2 FQGNSA come from the germline V gene. CDR3 protein: CASSGQGAYNEQFF. CDR3 sequence (DNA): TGTGCCAGCAGCGGCCAGGGGGCTTACAATGAGCAGTTCTTC.

CDR3 DNA: TGCGCCAGCAGCTTGGAACCGAGGGACATTCAGTACTTC. Its protein is CASSLEPRDIQYF. The rearrangement joins TRBV5-1 to TRBJ2-4; D is perhaps TRBD2 (5 bases). Germline assignment: CDR1 SGHRS and CDR2 YFSETQ. CDR3 length: 13 residues. V lost 0 bases and J 8 bases, leaving 9 bases between the germline ends.

This clonotype was detected a few times. The chain is built from TRBV20-1 and TRBJ1-2, with TRBD1 as a possible D gene (5 bases). Germline V gene lookup returns CDR1 DFQATT and CDR2 SNEGSKA (reference sequence). Trimming pared 7 bases from V and 4 bases from J, leaving 19 bases between. The CDR3 loop spans 14 amino acids. This CDR3 reads CSVGGVGRTYGYTF. The CDR3 coding sequence is TGCAGTGTCGGAGGGGTAGGCCGGACCTATGGCTACACCTTC.

This clonotype was counted many times. The genes are TRBV20-1 and TRBJ1-4; no definite D call. V gave up 1 base and J gave up 3 bases, with 3 bases separating them. This CDR3 has 12 residues. Per germline, CDR1 DFQATT and CDR2 SNEGSKA (reference sequence). In nucleotides, the CDR3 is TGCAGTGCTAGAGGCCCTAATGAAAAACTGTTTTTT. The encoded protein is CSARGPNEKLFF.

This clonotype occurred many times. The CDR3 DNA reads as TGCGCCAGCAGCTTGGATGGGATTCCCAACTATGGCTACACCTTC. This gives the protein CASSLDGIPNYGYTF. This rearrangement joins TRBV5-1 to TRBJ1-2; D unresolved. The CDR3 length is 15 residues. Between the trimmed V and J ends, which lost 0 bases and 2 bases, there was a span of 11 bases. Per germline, CDR1 SGHRS and CDR2 YFSETQ.

This clonotype has a count of ten or more. The rearrangement joins TRBV10-3 to TRBJ1-2, with D hard to call. CDR1 ENHRY and CDR2 SYGVKD come from the germline V gene. The CDR3 has 13 residues. V was shortened by 3 bases and J by 5 bases, with 10 bases between the two germline ends. The CDR3 loop is CAISDPALYGYTF. CDR3 DNA sequence: TGTGCCATCAGTGACCCCGCACTATATGGCTACACCTTC.

This clonotype was recorded at least ten times. The J gene is TRBJ2-2, the V gene TRBV20-1; D is possibly TRBD2 (6 bases). This CDR3 is 15 amino acids long. In germline, CDR1 is DFQATT, CDR2 SNEGSKA (reference sequence). Deletions cut 3 bases from V and 0 bases from J, with 11 bases between. CDR3 sequence (DNA): TGCAGTGCTAGTAAGGCGGGGACGAACACCGGGGAGCTGTTTTTT. Translation gives CSASKAGTNTGELFF.

In the case of this clonotype: This may come from a read error, since a much larger clone is one base off. The genes are TRBV5-1 and TRBJ2-3; D is uncertain. V gave up 0 bases and J gave up 3 bases, with 8 bases separating them. This CDR3 has 14 amino acids. Germline values: CDR1 SGHRS, CDR2 YFSETQ. Written as DNA, the CDR3 is TGCGCCAGCAGCTTGGATACGGTTACAGATACGCAGTATTTT. Its translation is CASSLDTVTDTQYF.

This clonotype was counted many times. The chain employs TRBV29-1 and TRBJ1-1, with D perhaps matching TRBD1 (5 bases). Germline assignment: CDR1 SQVTM and CDR2 ANQGSEA. Trimming pared 7 bases from V and 0 bases from J, leaving 12 bases between. This CDR3 comprises 13 residues. The CDR3 bases are TGCAGCGCCGCGACAGTAATGAACACTGAAGCTTTCTTT. This sequence encodes CSAATVMNTEAFF.

This clonotype was seen many times. V is TRBV20-1 and J is TRBJ1-4; 9 bases are shared with TRBD1. The trim removed 0 bases at V and 7 bases at J, leaving 6 bases unmatched. This CDR3 spans 15 amino acids. Germline CDR1 is DFQATT and CDR2 is SNEGSKA (reference sequence). The CDR3, as DNA: TGCAGTGCTAGAGATCAAAACAGGGGGCGTGAAAAACTGTTTTTT. This codes for CSARDQNRGREKLFF.

This clonotype was detected many times. The rearrangement uses TRBV28 and TRBJ2-7, with TRBD2 identical over 8 bases. Germline CDR1 MDHEN, CDR2 SYDVKM. V lost 5 bases and J lost 2; bases outside the gene matches: 5. The CDR3 is made up of 14 amino acids. CDR3 amino acids: CASSGPAGAYEQYF. DNA of the CDR3: TGTGCCAGCAGTGGTCCAGCGGGAGCCTACGAGCAGTACTTC. Based on the CDR3 plus reference TRBV28 and TRBJ2-7, the full variable domain is DVKVTQSSRYLVKRTGEKVFLECVQDMDHENMFWYRQDPGLGLRLIYFSYDVKMKEKGDIPEGYSVSREKKERFSLILESASTNQTSMYLCASSGPAGAYEQYFGPGTRLTVT.

This clonotype was found many times. The chain recombines TRBV5-1 with TRBJ1-5; possible D gene TRBD1, 5 bases. V lost 1 base to trimming and J lost 5 bases, with 22 bases between them. The CDR3 is 18 amino acids. The germline V gene encodes CDR1 SGHRS and CDR2 YFSETQ. The CDR3 loop is CASSLPYTGTSTDQPQHF. The CDR3 nucleotides are TGCGCCAGCAGCTTGCCCTACACGGGGACTTCTACGGATCAGCCCCAGCATTTT.